This TCR beta chain was documented in a study of shared clonotypes between healthy human individuals. V lost 3 bases and J 2 bases, leaving 13 bases between the germline ends. CDR3 length: 15 residues. The germline gives CDR1 SGHNT, CDR2 YENEEA. The assay was immunoSEQ multiplex PCR, and TCRdb's table has in-frame clones only and misses some. The sample lists roughly 480,000 clones, roughly 78% occurring once. Sequencing used PBMCs. This TCR was recovered from a woman aged 40-49 years in good health. Some clones in this sample may be carry-over from other donors' samples. This sequence joins TRBV11-3 and TRBJ2-5; D is perhaps TRBD1 or TRBD2 (5 bases each). The CDR3 DNA reads TGTGCCAGCAGCTTTGGTGGGACGGCTCAAGAGACCCAGTACTTC. Translating it yields CASSFGGTAQETQYF.